The source of this T cell receptor beta chain is a study of PD-1 blockade in classical Hodgkin lymphoma. Study results and limitations: Any patient who commenced nivolumab under 1 year after ASCT was excluded. Only CD4+ TCR diversity, not CD8+, had risen significantly by C4D1.

The V end lost 4 bases, the J end lost 2 bases, and 15 bases lay between the germline ends. The CDR3 has 16 residues. Germline V lookup: CDR1 MDHEN, CDR2 SYDVKM. TCRdb's copy holds only in-frame clones and misses some; the assay was immunoSEQ multiplex PCR. In the table there are tens of thousands of clones, 78% of which are singletons. Time point here: cycle 4 day 1 (C4D1), after 6 weeks of nivolumab. With no exception, relapse followed autologous stem cell transplantation in all patients, and brentuximab vedotin exposure varied. Comments on this clone: Its antigen is currently unknown.

The J gene is TRBJ1-5, the V gene TRBV28, with D possibly TRBD1 on 5 matching bases. This specimen consisted of peripheral blood mononuclear cells (PBMCs), obtained before the fourth cycle of nivolumab. The TCR sequence derives from a human donor with classical Hodgkin lymphoma. DNA for the CDR3: TGTGCCAGCAGTTCCAGGGATTGGTATGGCAATCAGCCCCAGCATTTT. It is translated as CASSSRDWYGNQPQHF.